This entry lists 25 T cell receptor beta chains sequenced from one sample in a study of T-cell memory formation after mild COVID-19. Using its own MiXCR run on the 5' RACE reads, TCRdb lists one record per CDR3 protein. The sample shows around 200,000 distinct CDR3 sequences, roughly 17% of them seen only once. The sample taken for sequencing was PBMCs or a T cell subset sorted from them (not recorded which). The receptors were sampled from an adult woman who had mild COVID-19 (a few samples of this study predate the infection). Cell type and time point are not known.

The chain joins TRBV3-1 to TRBJ2-2; no definite D call. Germline V CDR1 and CDR2: LGHDT, YNNKEL (reference sequence). The CDR3 has 14 amino acids. V was shortened by 8 bases and J by 4 bases, with 14 bases between the two germline ends. The CDR3 here is CASSFGPSTGELFF. The DNA for the CDR3 is TGTGCCAGCTCCTTCGGGCCGAGCACCGGGGAGCTGTTTTTT. Drawing the rest from reference TRBV3-1 and TRBJ2-2, the complete variable domain is DTAVSQTPKYLVTQMGNDKSIKCEQNLGHDTMYWYKQDSKKFLKIMFSYNNKELIINETVPNRFSPKSPDKAHLNLHINSLELGDSAVYFCASSFGPSTGELFFGEGSRLTVL.

This clonotype was recorded at least ten times. The CDR3 nucleotides are TGTGCCAGCAGCCGGGGACAGTCCTACGAGCAGTACTTC. Its translation is CASSRGQSYEQYF. V and J are TRBV3-1 and TRBJ2-7; 7 nucleotides line up with TRBD1. V trimming: 4 bases; J trimming: 1 base; junction bases outside the gene matches: 1. CDR3 size: 13 residues. Germline V gene sequence: CDR1 LGHDT, CDR2 YNNKEL (reference sequence).

This clonotype was found a few times. The genes are TRBV18 and TRBJ1-1; a weak D match, TRBD1 (5 bases). Trimming removed 8 bases at V and 1 base at J, with 14 bases between. Germline V lookup: CDR1 KGHSH, CDR2 LQKENI. The CDR3 is 14 amino acids. The CDR3 DNA sequence: TGTGCCAGCGGCCGAGGGGTATCGAACACTGAAGCTTTCTTT. Amino acids: CASGRGVSNTEAFF.

CDR3 DNA sequence: TGCAGTGTCCTCTGGCCCCCGGGACTAGCGCACCAAGAGACCCAGTACTTC. As protein: CSVLWPPGLAHQETQYF. The chain is built from TRBV20-1 and TRBJ2-5, with TRBD2 identical over 10 bases. CDR3 length: 17 amino acids. CDR1 and CDR2 from the germline V gene are DFQATT and SNEGSKA (reference sequence). Germline trimming cut 7 bases from V and 0 bases from J; bases unmatched to any gene: 14.

This clonotype has just a few counts. This chain links TRBV5-1 with TRBJ2-7, with 10 bases matching TRBD1. The CDR3 is 17 amino acids. Germline V CDR1 and CDR2: SGHRS, YFSETQ. The J segment lost 3 bases and the V segment lost 4 bases, leaving 13 bases of the junction unmatched. The CDR3 bases are TGCGCCAGCAGCCTTCCCGGGACAGGGGAATTTTTCTACGAGCAGTACTTC. Amino acids: CASSLPGTGEFFYEQYF.

The chain combines TRBV2 with TRBJ2-4; the D is unclear. Trimming removed 3 bases from V and 1 base from J, with 13 bases in between. The CDR3 spans 16 residues. The germline gives CDR1 SNHLY, CDR2 FYNNEI. CDR3 nucleotides: TGTGCCAGCAGTGATACGGCGGTACTGGCCAAAAACATTCAGTACTTC. It codes for CASSDTAVLAKNIQYF.

A word on this clonotype: A read error may produce the germline difference seen at one junction end. V is TRBV12-3 or TRBV12-4 and J is TRBJ2-1; 11 bases fit TRBD1. The CDR3 covers 13 residues. CDR3: CASSLADRGRKLF. The CDR3 DNA follows: TGTGCCAGCAGTTTAGCGGACAGGGGGCGAAAGCTCTTC.

This clonotype has just one count. The CDR3 DNA sequence: TGCAGTGCTAGTTGGCGGGGGGAAAGCACAGATACGCAGTATTTT. Translating it yields CSASWRGESTDTQYF. The chain couples TRBV20-1 to TRBJ2-3; 8 bases map to TRBD2. Trimming cost V 3 bases and J 0 bases; bases outside gene matches: 5. The CDR3 has 15 residues. CDR1 and CDR2 from the germline V gene are DFQATT and SNEGSKA (reference sequence).

The chain links TRBV5-1 to TRBJ2-2; TRBD2 aligns across 7 bases. The CDR3 runs to 15 residues. V lost 4 bases, J lost 4 bases, and 7 bases stayed unmatched. Germline CDR1 and CDR2: SGHRS and YFSETQ. CDR3 nucleotide sequence: TGCGCCAGCAGCCCGGGTCTAGCGGCCACCGGGGAGCTGTTTTTT. This translates into CASSPGLAATGELFF.

Only a few counts were recorded for this clonotype. The chain uses TRBV14 and TRBJ2-1, with D possibly being TRBD1 (6 bases). Deletions cut 4 bases from V and 7 bases from J, with 20 bases between. The CDR3 has 16 amino acids. Germline lookup yields CDR1 SGHDN and CDR2 FVKESK. CDR3: CASSPWGRGGLNEQFF. CDR3 nucleotides: TGTGCCAGCAGCCCCTGGGGCAGGGGTGGGTTGAATGAGCAGTTCTTC.

This clonotype has a handful of counts. This rearrangement joins TRBV6-2 or TRBV6-3 to TRBJ2-2; 13 nucleotides agree with TRBD2. The CDR3 is 16 residues long. Germline-derived CDR1 and CDR2 are MNHEY and SVGEGT. V shed 6 bases and J 4 bases; nucleotides not matched to a gene: 5. The CDR3 DNA follows: TGTGCCAGCAGCTCCGGGACTAGCGGGACCACCGGGGAGCTGTTTTTT. Protein product: CASSSGTSGTTGELFF.

This clonotype was observed a handful of times. V usage is TRBV7-9 and J usage is TRBJ1-4, with TRBD1 as a possible D gene (5 bases). CDR3 length: 16 residues. Germline V gene lookup returns CDR1 SEHNR and CDR2 FQNEAQ (reference sequence). V lost 4 bases, J lost 5 bases, and 17 bases lay in between. The CDR3 DNA is TGTGCCAGCAGCTCAGGGAATGGGGTCAAGAATGAAAAACTGTTTTTT. Protein product: CASSSGNGVKNEKLFF.

This clonotype was observed a handful of times. The CDR3 coding sequence is TGTGCCAGCAGCTCCCAGGGGTCACAAGAGACCCAGTACTTC. Translation gives CASSSQGSQETQYF. The V and J genes are TRBV7-6 and TRBJ2-5; a possible D gene is TRBD1 (6 bases). The CDR3 covers 14 residues. V lost 4 bases and J lost 2, with 11 bases in between. CDR1 SGHVS and CDR2 FNYEAQ come from the germline V gene.

The rearrangement links TRBV12-3 or TRBV12-4 to TRBJ1-4, with 7 bases that match TRBD1. V dropped 5 bases and J dropped 8; count of bases not matched to a gene: 5. This CDR3 has 13 residues. As DNA, the CDR3 is TGTGCCAGCAGTCGACAGGGCCAGGAAAAACTGTTTTTT. This translates into CASSRQGQEKLFF.

This clonotype was observed a few times. V usage is TRBV20-1 and J usage is TRBJ1-1, with D maybe TRBD1 (5 bases). The germline V and J ends were trimmed by 4 bases and 5 bases, with 20 bases remaining between them. In germline, CDR1 is DFQATT, CDR2 SNEGSKA (reference sequence). The CDR3 has 15 residues. The CDR3 here is CSAILARGVKTEAFF. The DNA of the CDR3 is TGCAGTGCTATACTGGCTCGGGGGGTAAAAACTGAAGCTTTCTTT.

About this clonotype itself: A much bigger clone sits one base away, suggesting this may be a read error. This chain connects TRBV15 to TRBJ2-2, with a possible D match to TRBD2 (5 bases). The CDR3 is 16 residues long. Germline lookup yields CDR1 LNHNV and CDR2 YYDKDF (reference sequence). CDR3 in DNA: TGTGCCACCAGCAGAGATCACCAGGCCAGCCCCGGGGAGATGTTTTTT. Its translation is CATSRDHQASPGEMFF.

This clonotype is a singleton in its sample. The chain carries TRBV10-3 and TRBJ2-7, with 8 positions matching TRBD1. Germline assignment: CDR1 ENHRY and CDR2 SYGVKD. The CDR3 loop spans 12 amino acids. V shed 10 bases and J 9 bases; nucleotides not matched to a gene: 11. The CDR3 sequence is CATEGQGISQYF. The CDR3 coding sequence is TGTGCCACCGAAGGACAGGGCATTTCGCAGTACTTC.

This clonotype was found a few times. The gene calls are TRBV5-1 and TRBJ2-7, with D uncertain. From germline, CDR1 is SGHRS and CDR2 YFSETQ. The CDR3 runs 15 residues. Trimming took 3 bases from V and 2 from J, leaving 15 bases between them. CDR3 bases: TGCGCCAGCAGCTGCCCGGACGTAGGCCCCTACGAGCAGTACTTC. Its protein is CASSCPDVGPYEQYF.

This clonotype appeared a few times. J is TRBJ1-2 and V is TRBV7-9, with D maybe TRBD1 (6 bases). The CDR3 consists of 12 residues. The germline V gene encodes CDR1 SEHNR and CDR2 FQNEAQ (reference sequence). The germline V and J ends were trimmed by 5 bases and 8 bases, with 12 bases remaining between them. CDR3: CASSPGVKGYTF. CDR3 DNA sequence: TGTGCCAGCAGCCCAGGGGTTAAGGGCTACACCTTC. Together with reference TRBV7-9 and TRBJ1-2, the CDR3 gives the full variable domain: DTGVSQNPRHKITKRGQNVTFRCDPISEHNRLYWYRQTLGQGPEFLTYFQNEAQLEKSRLLSDRFSAERPKGSFSTLEIQRTEQGDSAMYLCASSPGVKGYTFGSGTRLTVV.

This clonotype was seen a handful of times. The chain links TRBV7-9 to TRBJ2-3; D perhaps matches TRBD1 (7 bases). This CDR3 has 14 amino acids. The V gene's germline CDR1 is SEHNR and CDR2 FQNEAQ (reference sequence). Deletions cut 6 bases from V and 1 base from J, with 11 bases between. The CDR3, as DNA: TGTGCCAGCAGACCCAGGGGGGGCACAGATACGCAGTATTTT. Protein sequence: CASRPRGGTDTQYF.

This chain links TRBV6-2 or TRBV6-3 with TRBJ2-7; maybe TRBD2 (6 bases). The CDR3 is made up of 14 amino acids. CDR1 is MNHEY, CDR2 SVGEGT, per germline. Trimming took 4 bases from V and 4 from J, leaving 14 bases between them. The CDR3: CASSWGVGVYEQYF. In nucleotides, the CDR3 is TGTGCCAGCAGTTGGGGGGTGGGGGTGTACGAGCAGTACTTC.

This clonotype has a handful of counts. The rearrangement uses TRBV7-6 and TRBJ2-7, with TRBD2 matching over 7 bases. The CDR3 is 15 amino acids. Germline trimming cut 3 bases from V and 0 bases from J; bases unmatched to any gene: 5. The germline V gene has CDR1 SGHVS and CDR2 FNYEAQ. CDR3 protein: CASSLSLAASYEQYF. In nucleotides, the CDR3 is TGTGCCAGCAGCTTGAGCCTAGCGGCCTCCTACGAGCAGTACTTC.

CDR3 residues: CASSIGGGPVTDTQYF. The CDR3 DNA follows: TGTGCCAGCAGCATCGGCGGAGGGCCAGTCACAGATACGCAGTATTTT. V is TRBV11-2 and J is TRBJ2-3; a possible D gene is TRBD2 (6 bases). The CDR3 is made up of 16 amino acids. Germline CDR1 is SGHAT and CDR2 is FQNNGV. V was pared by 5 bases and J by 2 bases, with 17 bases between.

V usage is TRBV25-1 and J usage is TRBJ1-5, with D tentatively TRBD1 (5 bases). This CDR3 contains 14 residues. V lost 2 bases to trimming and J lost 4 bases, with 9 bases between them. Germline V CDR1 and CDR2: MGHDK, SYGVNS. CDR3 loop: CASSEPGPNQPQHF. In DNA form, the CDR3 reads TGTGCCAGCAGTGAACCAGGGCCAAATCAGCCCCAGCATTTT.

The chain is built from TRBV5-1 and TRBJ2-2; TRBD1 aligns across 9 bases. The germline gives CDR1 SGHRS, CDR2 YFSETQ. This CDR3 region has 15 residues. V was pared by 5 bases and J by 7 bases, with 9 bases of the junction left unmatched. The CDR3 spells CASRHGQGRNGELFF. The CDR3 coding sequence is TGCGCCAGCAGACATGGACAGGGGAGGAACGGGGAGCTGTTTTTT.